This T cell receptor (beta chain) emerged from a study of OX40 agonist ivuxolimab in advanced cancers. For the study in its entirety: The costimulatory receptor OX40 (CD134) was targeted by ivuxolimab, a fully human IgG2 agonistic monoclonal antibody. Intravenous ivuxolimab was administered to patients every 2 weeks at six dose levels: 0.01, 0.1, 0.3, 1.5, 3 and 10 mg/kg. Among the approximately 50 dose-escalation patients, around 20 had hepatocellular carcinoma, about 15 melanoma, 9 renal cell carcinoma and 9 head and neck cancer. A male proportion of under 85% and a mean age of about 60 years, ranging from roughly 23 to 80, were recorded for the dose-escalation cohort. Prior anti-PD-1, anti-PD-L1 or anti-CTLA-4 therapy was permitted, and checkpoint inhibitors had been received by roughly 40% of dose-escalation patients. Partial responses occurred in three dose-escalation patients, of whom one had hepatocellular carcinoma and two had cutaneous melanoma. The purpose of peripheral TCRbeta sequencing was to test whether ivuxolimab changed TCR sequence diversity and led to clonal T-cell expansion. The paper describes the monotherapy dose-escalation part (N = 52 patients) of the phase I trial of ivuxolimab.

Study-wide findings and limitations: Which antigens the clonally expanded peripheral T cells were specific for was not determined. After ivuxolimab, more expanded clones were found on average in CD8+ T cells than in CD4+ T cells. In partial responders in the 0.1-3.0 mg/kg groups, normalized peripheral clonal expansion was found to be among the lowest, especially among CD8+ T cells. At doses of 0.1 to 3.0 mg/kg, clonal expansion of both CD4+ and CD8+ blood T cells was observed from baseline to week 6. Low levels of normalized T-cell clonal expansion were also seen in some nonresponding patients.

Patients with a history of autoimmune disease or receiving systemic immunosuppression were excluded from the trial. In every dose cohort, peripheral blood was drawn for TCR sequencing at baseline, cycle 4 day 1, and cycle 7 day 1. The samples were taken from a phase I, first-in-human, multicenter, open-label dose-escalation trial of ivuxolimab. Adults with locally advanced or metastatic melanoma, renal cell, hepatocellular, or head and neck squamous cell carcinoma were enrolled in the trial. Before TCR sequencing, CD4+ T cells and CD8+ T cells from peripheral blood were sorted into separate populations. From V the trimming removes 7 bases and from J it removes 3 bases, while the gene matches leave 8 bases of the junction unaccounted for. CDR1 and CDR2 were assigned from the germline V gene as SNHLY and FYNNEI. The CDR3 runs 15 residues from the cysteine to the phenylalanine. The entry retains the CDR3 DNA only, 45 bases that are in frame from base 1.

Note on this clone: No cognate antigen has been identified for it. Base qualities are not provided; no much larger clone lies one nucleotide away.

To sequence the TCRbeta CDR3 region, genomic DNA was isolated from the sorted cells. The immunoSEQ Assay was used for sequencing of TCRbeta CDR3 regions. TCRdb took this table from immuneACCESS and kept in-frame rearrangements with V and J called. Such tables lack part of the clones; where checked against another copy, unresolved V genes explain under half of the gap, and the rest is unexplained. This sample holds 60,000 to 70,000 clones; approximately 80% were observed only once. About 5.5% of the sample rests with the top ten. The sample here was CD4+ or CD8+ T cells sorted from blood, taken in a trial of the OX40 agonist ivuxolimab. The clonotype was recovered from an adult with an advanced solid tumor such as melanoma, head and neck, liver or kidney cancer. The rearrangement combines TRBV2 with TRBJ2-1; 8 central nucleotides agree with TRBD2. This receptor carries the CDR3 CASNLMTSDYNEQFF. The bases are TGTGCCAGCAACCTGATGACTAGCGACTACAATGAGCAGTTCTTC.